The present entry profiles one TCR beta chain with its context. Its antigen is not identified. From germline, CDR1 is LGHNT and CDR2 FRNRAP. The V and J ends lost 3 bases and 4 bases respectively, with 11 bases between them. The CDR3 totals 14 residues. Generated by immunoSEQ multiplex PCR, the TCRdb table keeps only in-frame clones and is missing some. This sample has about 98,000 clones, with approximately 90% found just once. The data derive from a study of OX40 agonist ivuxolimab in advanced cancers. Overall study: In this cohort, patients received ivuxolimab, an agonistic anti-OX40 (CD134) antibody.

Study conclusions and caveats: Dosing at 0.1 to 3.0 mg/kg was accompanied by clonal expansion of CD4+ and CD8+ blood T cells by week 6.

The sample was CD4+ or CD8+ T cells sorted from blood, taken in a trial of the OX40 agonist ivuxolimab. The rearrangement uses TRBV12-5 and TRBJ2-3; D unresolved. The clonotype comes from an adult with an advanced solid tumor such as melanoma, head and neck, liver or kidney cancer. The CDR3 loop is CASGFPPPADTQYF. The CDR3 DNA follows: TGTGCTAGTGGTTTCCCTCCTCCTGCAGATACGCAGTATTTT.